The rows below give T cell receptor beta chains drawn from one sample of a study of T cell responses to AZD1222 COVID-19 vaccine. Data came from immunoSEQ multiplex PCR; TCRdb stores just in-frame clones and leaves some out. The sample records roughly 180,000 clones, 90% to 95% being singletons. The sample here was peripheral blood, taken on day 0 of AZD1222 vaccination. These receptors all stem from an adult in good health. Each CDR3 is given with its conserved first and last residue. A D gene is named only where the DNA matches it firmly. Size tells how often a clone was seen (once, few, many) or the class of an expanded clone, and some rows leave it out.

D,size,V,J,CDR3,DNA
NA,once,TRBV19,TRBJ2-3,CASSRHGDTQYF,TGTGCCAGTAGTAGACATGGAGATACGCAGTATTTT
NA,NA,TRBV7-2,TRBJ2-2,CASSLTGSGGELFF,TGTGCCAGCAGCTTAACAGGGAGCGGCGGGGAGCTGTTTTTT
NA,NA,TRBV24-1,TRBJ1-2,CATSDGSLLNYGYTF,TGTGCCACCAGTGACGGCTCACTACTCAACTATGGCTACACCTTC
NA,NA,TRBV4-3,TRBJ2-7,CASSQDGLEQYF,TGCGCCAGCAGCCAAGACGGCCTCGAGCAGTACTTC
TRBD1,NA,TRBV27,TRBJ2-7,CASQHRDRGFYEQYF,TGTGCCAGCCAGCACCGGGACAGGGGGTTCTACGAGCAGTACTTC
NA,NA,TRBV7-3,TRBJ2-3,CASSLTGQGTDTQYF,TGTGCCAGCAGCCTGACGGGACAAGGCACAGATACGCAGTATTTT
TRBD1,NA,TRBV29-1,TRBJ1-5,CSVRQGLNSNQPQHF,TGCAGCGTCCGACAGGGCCTCAATAGCAATCAGCCCCAGCATTTT
NA,NA,TRBV6-2/TRBV6-3,TRBJ1-5,CASSLSRSHSNQPQHF,TGTGCCAGCAGTTTAAGTCGGAGCCATAGCAATCAGCCCCAGCATTTT
NA,NA,TRBV15,TRBJ1-2,CATSREYEGRPYTF,TGTGCCACCAGCAGAGAATATGAGGGGCGGCCCTACACCTTC
NA,NA,TRBV7-8,TRBJ1-6,CASSHSADGNNSPLHF,TGTGCCAGCAGCCATTCAGCGGACGGAAATAATTCACCCCTCCACTTT
NA,NA,TRBV4-3,TRBJ1-1,CASSQALAGGLGAFF,TGCGCCAGCAGCCAAGCGTTGGCTGGGGGTCTCGGGGCTTTCTTT
NA,NA,TRBV29-1,TRBJ1-1,CSVEGYTEAFF,TGCAGCGTTGAGGGATACACTGAAGCTTTCTTT
NA,NA,TRBV6-6,TRBJ1-1,CASSLGQNTEAFF,TGTGCCAGCAGTCTCGGACAGAACACTGAAGCTTTCTTT
NA,NA,TRBV15,TRBJ1-1,CATSEGVVGDTEAFF,TGTGCCACCAGCGAGGGGGTAGTAGGAGACACTGAAGCTTTCTTT
NA,NA,TRBV7-9,TRBJ1-3,CASSRGSGNTIYF,TGTGCCAGCTCGAGGGGATCTGGAAACACCATATATTTT
TRBD1,NA,TRBV5-6,TRBJ1-6,CASSLGTGSTPLHF,TGTGCCAGCAGCTTGGGGACAGGGTCCACCCCCCTCCACTTT
NA,NA,TRBV12-3/TRBV12-4,TRBJ1-6,CASSFYYNSPLHF,TGTGCCAGCAGTTTTTACTATAATTCACCCCTCCACTTT
NA,NA,TRBV5-4,TRBJ2-5,CASSQQGQETQYF,TGTGCCAGCAGCCAACAGGGTCAAGAGACCCAGTACTTC
NA,NA,TRBV5-4,TRBJ1-1,CASSLANTEAFF,TGTGCCAGCAGCTTGGCAAACACTGAAGCTTTCTTT
NA,NA,TRBV9,TRBJ1-5,CASSRNWGDQPQHF,TGTGCCAGCAGCCGCAACTGGGGCGACCAGCCCCAGCATTTT
TRBD1,NA,TRBV28,TRBJ1-1,CASSSTGRMNTEAFF,TGTGCCAGCAGTTCGACAGGGCGTATGAACACTGAAGCTTTCTTT
NA,NA,TRBV19,TRBJ1-1,CASSMIPGVNTEAFF,TGTGCCAGTAGTATGATTCCCGGCGTAAACACTGAAGCTTTCTTT
NA,NA,TRBV28,TRBJ1-4,CASSFTTAGEKLFF,TGTGCCAGCAGTTTTACCACGGCCGGTGAAAAACTGTTTTTT
NA,NA,TRBV19,TRBJ1-5,CASSMRPGGNQPQHF,TGTGCCAGTAGTATGAGGCCTGGGGGCAATCAGCCCCAGCATTTT
TRBD2,NA,TRBV7-2,TRBJ2-1,CASSLISGTTYNEQFF,TGTGCCAGCAGCTTAATTAGCGGGACCACCTACAATGAGCAGTTCTTC
NA,once,TRBV21-1,TRBJ2-7,CASSKGSVRGYEQYF,TGTGCCAGCAGCAAAGGGTCGGTAAGGGGCTACGAGCAGTACTTC
TRBD2,NA,TRBV5-8,TRBJ2-1,CATGGAPSSYNEQFF,TGTGCCACCGGGGGGGCCCCGAGCTCCTACAATGAGCAGTTCTTC
NA,NA,TRBV7-8,TRBJ1-1,CASNTLGQKNTEAFF,TGTGCCAGCAACACTTTAGGACAGAAGAACACTGAAGCTTTCTTT
NA,NA,TRBV30,TRBJ1-1,CAWEWLATEAFF,TGTGCCTGGGAGTGGTTGGCCACTGAAGCTTTCTTT
TRBD2,NA,TRBV29-1,TRBJ2-6,CSVEQGGTGANVLTF,TGCAGCGTTGAGCAGGGAGGGACTGGGGCCAACGTCCTGACTTTC
NA,NA,TRBV2,TRBJ1-5,CASGGRGLSNQPQHF,TGTGCCAGCGGCGGTAGGGGCCTTAGCAATCAGCCCCAGCATTTT
NA,NA,TRBV28,TRBJ2-1,CASSSPHPYNEQFF,TGTGCCAGCAGTTCCCCGCACCCCTACAATGAGCAGTTCTTC
TRBD2,NA,TRBV10-1,TRBJ2-3,CASSRAGFDTQYF,TGCGCCAGCAGTCGAGCGGGGTTTGATACGCAGTATTTT
NA,NA,TRBV15,TRBJ1-2,CATSRGGGYGYTF,TGTGCCACCAGCAGAGGAGGGGGATATGGCTACACCTTC
TRBD1,NA,TRBV2,TRBJ2-3,CASSPGQGIDTQYF,TGTGCCAGCAGTCCCGGACAGGGAATCGATACGCAGTATTTT
NA,once,TRBV27,TRBJ2-7,CASPPAGTHLYEQYF,TGTGCCAGCCCCCCCGCAGGGACCCACCTCTACGAGCAGTACTTC
NA,NA,TRBV19,TRBJ1-1,CASSIQGAMNTEAFF,TGTGCCAGTAGTATACAAGGGGCCATGAACACTGAAGCTTTCTTT
NA,NA,TRBV12-5,TRBJ2-7,CASVPATYEQYF,TGTGCTAGTGTGCCGGCGACCTACGAGCAGTACTTC
NA,once,TRBV4-1,TRBJ2-3,CASSHQGGDTQYF,TGCGCCAGCAGCCACCAGGGGGGAGATACGCAGTATTTT
NA,NA,TRBV5-1,TRBJ1-1,CASSPTERTDTEAFF,TGCGCCAGCAGCCCCACGGAGAGGACGGATACTGAAGCTTTCTTT
NA,NA,TRBV28,TRBJ2-6,CASSLVVLKADRGVSGANVLTF,TGTGCCAGCAGTTTGGTTGTATTGAAGGCGGACCGCGGAGTCTCTGGGGCCAACGTCCTGACTTTC
NA,NA,TRBV28,TRBJ1-2,CASTTTPAGILGYTF,TGTGCCAGCACTACCACTCCGGCTGGGATTTTAGGCTACACCTTC